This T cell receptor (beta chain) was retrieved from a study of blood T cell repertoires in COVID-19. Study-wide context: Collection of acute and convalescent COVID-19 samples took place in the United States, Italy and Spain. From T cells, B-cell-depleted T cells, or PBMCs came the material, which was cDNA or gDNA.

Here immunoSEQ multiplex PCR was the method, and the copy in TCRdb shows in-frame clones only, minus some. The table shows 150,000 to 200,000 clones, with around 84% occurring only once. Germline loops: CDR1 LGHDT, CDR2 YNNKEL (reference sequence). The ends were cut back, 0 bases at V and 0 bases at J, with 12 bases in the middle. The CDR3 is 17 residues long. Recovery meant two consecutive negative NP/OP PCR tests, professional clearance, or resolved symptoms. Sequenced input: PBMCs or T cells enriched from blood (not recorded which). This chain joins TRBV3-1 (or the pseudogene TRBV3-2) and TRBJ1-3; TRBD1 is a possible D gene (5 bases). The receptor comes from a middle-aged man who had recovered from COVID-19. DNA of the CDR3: TGTGCCAGCAGCCAAGACAGAAGTAGGGGCTCTGGAAACACCATATATTTT. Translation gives CASSQDRSRGSGNTIYF.